This record looks at one T cell receptor (beta chain) sequence and its context. Its antigen is currently unknown. Given a much more abundant clone one base away, this may be a read error. This specimen belongs to a study of early T cells in non-severe SARS-CoV-2 infection. At the level of the study: Alpha and beta chains were unpaired, from unsorted whole-blood bulk RNA.

Study results and caveats: Clonotype matching in VDJdb favored anti-spike CD8 responses and did not capture private and CD4 specificities.

The CDR3 runs to 13 residues. V gave up 5 bases and J gave up 0 bases, with 5 bases separating them. Looked up from germline, CDR1 is MDHEN and CDR2 is SYDVKM. MiXCR, run by TCRdb on the 5' RACE reads, gives a single entry per CDR3 protein. The sample lists about 80,000 distinct CDR3 sequences, around 12% occurring once. The sequenced material came from whole blood. The receptor's source is an adult who was a healthcare worker with PCR-confirmed SARS-CoV-2 infection or an uninfected control (not recorded which). The chain has TRBV28 and TRBJ2-1; D ambiguous. The CDR3 sequence: CASSKSSYNEQFF. The CDR3 DNA follows: TGTGCCAGCAGTAAAAGCTCCTACAATGAGCAGTTCTTC.